The present entry profiles one T cell receptor (beta chain) with its context. Its antigen is not identified. Germline V CDR1 and CDR2: KGHSH, LQKENI. The CDR3 spans 16 residues. Trimming shortened V by 2 bases and J by 4 bases, and 17 bases separated the two germline ends. PCR involved 60 Vbeta and 13 Jbeta primers. Clones were sequenced by immunoSEQ multiplex PCR, and TCRdb holds only the in-frame ones, with some missing. The table includes some 140,000 clones, almost 80% detected once. This specimen comes from a study of cytomegalovirus exposure and HLA in healthy donors. Study-wide results and caveats: Indistinguishable V segments, including TRBV6-2 and TRBV6-3, were excluded. One later analysis reportedly identified an Asian-associated ancestry cluster that showed fewer N-insertions than the roughly 600-donor mean. Serostatus for CMV was the only available immune exposure information. TCR beta sequences reportedly predicted the HLA-A and HLA-B alleles of most subjects accurately.

The rearrangement links TRBV18 to TRBJ1-2, with D possibly matching TRBD1 (5 bases). Sequenced: PBMCs. The receptor was derived from a man aged 18 to 30 in good health and CMV-seronegative. The CDR3 DNA sequence: TGTGCCAGCTCACCAAGGGCGACAGTGGATTTCTATGGCTACACCTTC. Translation: CASSPRATVDFYGYTF. The full variable domain, in which reference TRBV18 and TRBJ1-2 provide the parts outside the CDR3, is NAGVMQNPRHLVRRRGQEARLRCSPMKGHSHVYWYRQLPEEGLKFMVYLQKENIIDESGMPKERFSAEFPKEGPSILRIQQVVRGDSAAYFCASSPRATVDFYGYTFGSGTRLTVV.